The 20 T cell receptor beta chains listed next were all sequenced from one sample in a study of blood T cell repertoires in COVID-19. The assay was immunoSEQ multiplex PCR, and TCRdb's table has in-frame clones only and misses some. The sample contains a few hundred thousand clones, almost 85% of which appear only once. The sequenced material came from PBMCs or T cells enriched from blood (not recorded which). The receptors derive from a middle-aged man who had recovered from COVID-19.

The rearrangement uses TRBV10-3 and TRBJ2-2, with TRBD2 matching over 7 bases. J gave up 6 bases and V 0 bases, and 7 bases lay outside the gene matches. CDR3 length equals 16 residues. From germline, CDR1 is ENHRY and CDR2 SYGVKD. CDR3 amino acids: CAISESPTSLPGELFF. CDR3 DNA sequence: TGTGCCATCAGTGAGTCGCCGACTAGCCTCCCCGGGGAGCTGTTTTTT.

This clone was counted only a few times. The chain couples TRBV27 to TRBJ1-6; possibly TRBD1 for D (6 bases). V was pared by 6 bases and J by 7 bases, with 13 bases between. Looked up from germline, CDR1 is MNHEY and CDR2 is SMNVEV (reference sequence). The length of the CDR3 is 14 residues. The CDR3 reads CASRRGHSNSPLHF. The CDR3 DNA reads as TGTGCCAGCAGAAGGGGACACTCGAATTCACCCCTCCACTTT.

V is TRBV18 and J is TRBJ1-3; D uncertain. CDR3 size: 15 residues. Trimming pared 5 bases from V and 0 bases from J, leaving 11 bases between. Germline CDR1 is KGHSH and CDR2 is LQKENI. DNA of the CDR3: TGTGCCAGCTCAGAGTCCGGGAGCTCTGGAAACACCATATATTTT. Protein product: CASSESGSSGNTIYF.

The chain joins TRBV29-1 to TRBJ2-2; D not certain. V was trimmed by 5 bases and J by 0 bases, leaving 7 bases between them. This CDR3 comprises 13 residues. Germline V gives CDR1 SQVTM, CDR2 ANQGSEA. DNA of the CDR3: TGCAGCGTTTCACAGCCGAACACCGGGGAGCTGTTTTTT. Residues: CSVSQPNTGELFF.

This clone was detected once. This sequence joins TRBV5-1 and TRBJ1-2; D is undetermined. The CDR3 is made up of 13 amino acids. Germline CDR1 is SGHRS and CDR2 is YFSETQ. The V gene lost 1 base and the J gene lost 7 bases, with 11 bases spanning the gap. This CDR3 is CASSLYRASGYTF. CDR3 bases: TGCGCCAGCAGCTTGTATCGAGCAAGTGGCTACACCTTC. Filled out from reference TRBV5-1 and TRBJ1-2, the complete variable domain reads KAGVTQTPRYLIKTRGQQVTLSCSPISGHRSVSWYQQTPGQGLQFLFEYFSETQRNKGNFPGRFSGRQFSNSRSEMNVSTLELGDSALYLCASSLYRASGYTFGSGTRLTVV.

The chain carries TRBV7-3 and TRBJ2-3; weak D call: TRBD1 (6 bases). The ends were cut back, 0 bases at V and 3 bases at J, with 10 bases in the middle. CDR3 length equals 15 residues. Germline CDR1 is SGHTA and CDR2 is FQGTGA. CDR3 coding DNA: TGTGCCAGCAGCTTAACGGGGGCCGGTACAGATACGCAGTATTTT. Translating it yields CASSLTGAGTDTQYF.

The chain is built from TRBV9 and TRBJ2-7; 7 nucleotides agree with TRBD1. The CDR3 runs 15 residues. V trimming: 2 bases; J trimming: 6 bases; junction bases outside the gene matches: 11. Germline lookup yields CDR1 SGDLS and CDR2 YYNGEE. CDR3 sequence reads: CASSVSTGVGSEQYF. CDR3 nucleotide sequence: TGTGCCAGCAGCGTTTCTACAGGGGTAGGCTCCGAGCAGTACTTC. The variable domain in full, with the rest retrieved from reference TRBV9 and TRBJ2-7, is DSGVTQTPKHLITATGQRVTLRCSPRSGDLSVYWYQQSLDQGLQFLIQYYNGEERAKGNILERFSAQQFPDLHSELNLSSLELGDSALYFCASSVSTGVGSEQYFGPGTRLTVT.

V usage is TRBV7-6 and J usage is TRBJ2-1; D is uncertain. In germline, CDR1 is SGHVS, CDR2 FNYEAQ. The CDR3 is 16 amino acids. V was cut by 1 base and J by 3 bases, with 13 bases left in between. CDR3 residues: CASSLVLRSFYNEQFF. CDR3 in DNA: TGTGCCAGCAGCTTAGTTTTGCGGTCTTTCTACAATGAGCAGTTCTTC. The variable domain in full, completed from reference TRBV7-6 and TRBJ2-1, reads GAGVSQSPRYKVTKRGQDVALRCDPISGHVSLYWYRQALGQGPEFLTYFNYEAQQDKSGLPNDRFSAERPEGSISTLTIQRTEQRDSAMYRCASSLVLRSFYNEQFFGPGTRLTVL.

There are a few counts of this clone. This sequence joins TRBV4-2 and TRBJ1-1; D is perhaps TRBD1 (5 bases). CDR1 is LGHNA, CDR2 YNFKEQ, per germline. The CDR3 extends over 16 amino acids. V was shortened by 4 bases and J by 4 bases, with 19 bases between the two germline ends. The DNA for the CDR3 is TGTGCCAGCAGCCCTGCGGACATCTCGTTCGGCACTGAAGCTTTCTTT. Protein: CASSPADISFGTEAFF.

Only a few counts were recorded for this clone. DNA for the CDR3: TGTGCCAGCAGCTTGGCACAAGGGCTCGCGGGGAAAGCTTTCTTT. Protein sequence: CASSLAQGLAGKAFF. V and J are TRBV5-5 and TRBJ1-1; unclear D gene. Germline CDR1 and CDR2: SGHKS and YYEKEE (reference sequence). The CDR3 is 15 residues long. V was pared by 0 bases and J by 9 bases, with 18 bases between.

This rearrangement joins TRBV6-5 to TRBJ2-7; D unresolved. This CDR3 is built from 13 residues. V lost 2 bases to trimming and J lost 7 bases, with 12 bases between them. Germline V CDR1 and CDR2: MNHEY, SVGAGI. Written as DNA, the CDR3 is TGTGCCAGCAGTTACGGTCTTGTCAGGGAGCAGTACTTC. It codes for CASSYGLVREQYF.

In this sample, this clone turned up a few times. Written as DNA, the CDR3 is TGTGCCAGCAGCTCAAGCACGGCGGCGAACACCGGGGAGCTGTTTTTT. The encoded protein is CASSSSTAANTGELFF. This chain joins TRBV7-3 and TRBJ2-2; no clear D. Trimming removed 4 bases from V and 0 bases from J, with 12 bases in between. Germline CDR1 and CDR2: SGHTA and FQGTGA. This CDR3 is 16 amino acids long.

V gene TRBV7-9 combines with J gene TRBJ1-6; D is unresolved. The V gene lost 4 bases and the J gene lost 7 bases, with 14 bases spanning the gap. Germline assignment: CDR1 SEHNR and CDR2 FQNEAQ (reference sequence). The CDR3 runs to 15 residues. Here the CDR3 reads CASSWTGSANSPLHF. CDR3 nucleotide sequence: TGTGCCAGCAGCTGGACGGGATCAGCGAATTCACCCCTCCACTTT.

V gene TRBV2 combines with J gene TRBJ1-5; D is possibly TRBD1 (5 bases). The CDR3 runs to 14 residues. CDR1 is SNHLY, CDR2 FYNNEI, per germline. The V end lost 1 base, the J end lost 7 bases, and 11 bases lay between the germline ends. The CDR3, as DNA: TGTGCCAGCAGTGAAGGGGGCCAATTCCAGCCCCAGCATTTT. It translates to CASSEGGQFQPQHF.

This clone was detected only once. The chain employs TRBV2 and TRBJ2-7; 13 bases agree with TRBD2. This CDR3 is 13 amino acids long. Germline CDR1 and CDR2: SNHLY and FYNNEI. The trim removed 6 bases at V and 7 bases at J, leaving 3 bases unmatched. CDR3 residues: CASRTSGRQEQYF. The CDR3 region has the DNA TGTGCCAGCAGGACTAGCGGGAGGCAGGAGCAGTACTTC.

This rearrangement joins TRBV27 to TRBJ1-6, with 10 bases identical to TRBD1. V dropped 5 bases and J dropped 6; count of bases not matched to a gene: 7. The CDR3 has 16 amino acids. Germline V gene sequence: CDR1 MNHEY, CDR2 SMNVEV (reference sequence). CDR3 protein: CASSPETGGRNSPLHF. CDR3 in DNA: TGTGCCAGCAGTCCGGAGACAGGGGGCCGTAATTCACCCCTCCACTTT.

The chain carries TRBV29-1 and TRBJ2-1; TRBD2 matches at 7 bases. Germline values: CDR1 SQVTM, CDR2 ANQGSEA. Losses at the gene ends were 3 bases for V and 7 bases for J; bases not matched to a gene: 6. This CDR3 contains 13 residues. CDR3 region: CSVDGAGENEQFF. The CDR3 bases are TGCAGCGTTGATGGGGCGGGAGAGAATGAGCAGTTCTTC.

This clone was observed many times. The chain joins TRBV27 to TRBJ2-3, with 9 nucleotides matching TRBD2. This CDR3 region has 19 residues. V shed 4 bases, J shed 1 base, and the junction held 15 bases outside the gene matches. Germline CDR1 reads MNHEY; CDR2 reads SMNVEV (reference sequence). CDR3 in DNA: TGTGCCAGCAGTTCCCGGATGGCTCATAGCGGGAGCGGCACAGATACGCAGTATTTT. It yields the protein CASSSRMAHSGSGTDTQYF.

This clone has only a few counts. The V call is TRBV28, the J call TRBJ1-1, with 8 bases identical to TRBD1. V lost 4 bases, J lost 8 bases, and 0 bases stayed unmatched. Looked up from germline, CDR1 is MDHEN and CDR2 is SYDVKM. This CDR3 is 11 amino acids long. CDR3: CASSWDREAFF. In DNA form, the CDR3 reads TGTGCCAGCAGTTGGGACAGGGAAGCTTTCTTT.

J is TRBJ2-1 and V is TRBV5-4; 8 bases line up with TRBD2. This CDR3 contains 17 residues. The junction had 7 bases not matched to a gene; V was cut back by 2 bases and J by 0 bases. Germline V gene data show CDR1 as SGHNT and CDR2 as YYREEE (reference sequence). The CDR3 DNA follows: TGTGCCAGCAGCTTACAAGCGGGAGCAATCTCCTACAATGAGCAGTTCTTC. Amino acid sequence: CASSLQAGAISYNEQFF.